These T cell receptor beta chains were read from a single sample in a study of blood T cell repertoires in COVID-19. Assay: immunoSEQ multiplex PCR; the TCRdb copy retains only in-frame clones and omits some. The sample includes 130,000 or so clones, about 90% of them seen just once. The sample was peripheral blood. The receptors originated from a woman aged 50 to 60 who had recovered from COVID-19. Each CDR3 is given with its conserved first and last residue. Fields, in order: D gene, J gene, clone size, V gene, CDR3 protein, CDR3 DNA. D genes are given only for firm matches. Some rows have no size entry. The others give once, few or many, or a class for an expanded clone.

. TRBJ2-7 . TRBV11-1 CASSLDGGYEQYF TGTGCCAGCAGCCTGGACGGAGGCTACGAGCAGTACTTC
. TRBJ2-7 many TRBV28 CASSLQTAYEQYF TGTGCCAGCAGTCTCCAGACAGCCTACGAGCAGTACTTC
TRBD1 TRBJ2-2 . TRBV9 CASSVIAGGAGELFF TGTGCCAGCAGCGTAATTGCAGGGGGCGCGGGGGAGCTGTTTTTT
. TRBJ1-3 once TRBV10-1 CASSVYQTEHSGNTIYF TGCGCCAGCAGTGTGTATCAGACAGAACACTCTGGAAACACCATATATTTT
. TRBJ1-2 . TRBV30 CAWSVMGNYGYTF TGTGCCTGGAGTGTAATGGGCAACTATGGCTACACCTTC
TRBD2 TRBJ2-1 . TRBV5-1 CASSPYSGLSGGEWSEQFF TGCGCCAGCAGCCCATATTCGGGACTAAGCGGGGGCGAATGGAGTGAGCAGTTCTTC
TRBD1 TRBJ1-5 . TRBV27 CASSSGTGMVGGSQPQHF TGTGCCAGCAGTTCCGGGACAGGGATGGTCGGCGGTAGTCAGCCCCAGCATTTT
TRBD2 TRBJ2-3 . TRBV7-2 CASAGSGRVGDTQYF TGTGCCAGCGCTGGGAGCGGGAGGGTAGGAGATACGCAGTATTTT
. TRBJ2-3 once TRBV7-2 CASSLGRGDTQYF TGTGCCAGCAGCTTGGGGCGGGGAGATACGCAGTATTTT
. TRBJ2-5 few TRBV7-8 CASSSSRGYEETQYF TGTGCCAGCAGCTCCTCCAGGGGTTACGAAGAGACCCAGTACTTC
. TRBJ2-2 . TRBV15 CATSREGAGELFF TGTGCCACCAGCAGGGAGGGTGCCGGGGAGCTGTTTTTT
TRBD1 TRBJ2-5 . TRBV14 CASSYRGRRETQYF TGTGCCAGCAGCTACAGGGGGCGAAGGGAGACCCAGTACTTC
. TRBJ1-1 . TRBV2 CASTTTGHTNTEAFF TGTGCCAGTACCACAACGGGACACACGAACACTGAAGCTTTCTTT
. TRBJ2-2 . TRBV7-2 CASSFISMGAGELFF TGTGCCAGCAGCTTCATTTCTATGGGAGCCGGGGAGCTGTTTTTT
TRBD1 TRBJ2-3 . TRBV5-1 CASSAGTASTDTQYF TGCGCCAGCAGCGCCGGGACAGCTAGCACAGATACGCAGTATTTT
TRBD1 TRBJ1-3 . TRBV7-2 CASSFTGDGNTIYF TGTGCCAGCAGCTTCACAGGGGATGGAAACACCATATATTTT
TRBD1 TRBJ2-5 . TRBV5-1 CASRHRDRGGETQYF TGCGCCAGCAGACACCGGGACAGGGGGGGAGAGACCCAGTACTTC
. TRBJ2-1 few TRBV6-2/TRBV6-3 CASSYPQATRSYNEQFF TGTGCCAGCAGTTACCCCCAGGCGACCCGCTCCTACAATGAGCAGTTCTTC
. TRBJ1-3 . TRBV7-8 CASSLGGAGNTIYF TGTGCCAGCAGCCTAGGGGGGGCTGGAAACACCATATATTTT
TRBD1 TRBJ2-7 . TRBV7-2 CASSLGQGAYEQYF TGTGCCAGCAGCTTGGGACAGGGGGCGTACGAGCAGTACTTC
. TRBJ1-4 . TRBV5-1 CASSLLGSFNEKLFF TGCGCCAGCAGCCTACTGGGCAGCTTTAATGAAAAACTGTTTTTT
TRBD1 TRBJ1-4 . TRBV5-1 CASSLGSGGFGTQNEKLFF TGCGCCAGCAGCTTGGGGTCAGGGGGCTTTGGGACCCAAAATGAAAAACTGTTTTTT
TRBD1 TRBJ1-5 . TRBV6-2/TRBV6-3 CASSPPTGVNSNQPQHF TGTGCCAGCAGCCCACCAACAGGGGTAAATAGCAATCAGCCCCAGCATTTT
TRBD2 TRBJ2-4 . TRBV5-1 CAKTCGGTSGSTIAKNIQYF TGCGCCAAAACGTGTGGGGGGACTAGCGGGAGTACCATAGCCAAAAACATTCAGTACTTC
TRBD1 TRBJ1-2 . TRBV9 CASSGQGATINYGYTF TGTGCCAGCAGCGGACAGGGGGCTACTATTAACTATGGCTACACCTTC
TRBD2 TRBJ2-5 once TRBV5-4 CASSFVAGVGETQYF TGTGCCAGCAGCTTCGTAGCGGGGGTGGGAGAGACCCAGTACTTC
TRBD2 TRBJ2-1 . TRBV7-3 CASSRASGSQHEQFF TGTGCCAGCAGCCGCGCTAGCGGGAGCCAGCATGAGCAGTTCTTC
TRBD2 TRBJ2-7 . TRBV5-1 CASSLGGTSGTYEQYF TGCGCCAGCAGCTTGGGGGGGACTAGCGGAACCTACGAGCAGTACTTC
. TRBJ1-1 . TRBV2 CASDSMNTEAFF TGTGCCAGCGACAGCATGAACACTGAAGCTTTCTTT
. TRBJ2-7 once TRBV11-2 CASSLGPEQYF TGTGCCAGCAGCTTAGGGCCCGAGCAGTACTTC
TRBD1 TRBJ1-5 . TRBV5-8 CASSHDRANQPQHF TGTGCCAGCAGCCACGACAGGGCAAATCAGCCCCAGCATTTT
TRBD2 TRBJ2-1 . TRBV6-2/TRBV6-3 CASSRLAGEKNEQFF TGTGCCAGCAGTAGACTAGCGGGAGAAAAGAATGAGCAGTTCTTC
TRBD2 TRBJ2-5 . TRBV9 CASSVATSGGPYQETQYF TGTGCCAGCAGCGTAGCGACTAGCGGGGGGCCATACCAAGAGACCCAGTACTTC
TRBD2 TRBJ2-7 . TRBV10-3 CAISDNGLLAGGSQYF TGTGCCATCAGTGACAACGGCCTCCTAGCGGGAGGTTCGCAGTACTTC
. TRBJ1-1 . TRBV4-2 CASSQDYYEAFF TGTGCCAGCAGCCAAGATTACTATGAAGCTTTCTTT
TRBD1 TRBJ2-1 once TRBV11-3 CASSLVGQGPGEQFF TGTGCCAGCAGCTTAGTCGGACAGGGGCCAGGTGAGCAGTTCTTC
TRBD1 TRBJ1-1 . TRBV13 CASSSRDRGSSTEAFF TGTGCCAGCAGCTCGCGGGACAGGGGAAGTAGCACTGAAGCTTTCTTT
TRBD1 TRBJ1-2 . TRBV7-2 CASSFNRDRGNGYTF TGTGCCAGCAGCTTCAACCGGGACAGGGGGAATGGCTACACCTTC
TRBD1 TRBJ2-1 once TRBV15 CATSRGGTGVDEQFF TGTGCCACCAGCAGAGGGGGGACAGGGGTCGATGAGCAGTTCTTC
. TRBJ1-6 . TRBV5-5 CASSSQGYPNSPLHF TGTGCCAGCAGCAGCCAGGGATACCCCAATTCACCCCTCCACTTT
. TRBJ1-1 . TRBV10-3 CAIGQLNTEAFF TGTGCCATCGGACAGTTGAACACTGAAGCTTTCTTT
. TRBJ2-5 few TRBV5-4 CASSLKAQETQYF TGTGCCAGCAGCTTGAAAGCACAAGAGACCCAGTACTTC
. TRBJ2-7 . TRBV11-2 CASSSFFRLQGPDEQYF TGTGCCAGCAGCTCTTTTTTCAGATTACAGGGACCCGACGAGCAGTACTTC
. TRBJ1-5 . TRBV27 CASSFRDQPQHF TGTGCCAGCAGTTTTCGAGATCAGCCCCAGCATTTT
. TRBJ1-2 . TRBV19 CASKEPPFTNYTF TGTGCCAGTAAGGAGCCACCCTTTACAAATTACACCTTC
. TRBJ1-2 . TRBV7-9 CASSLGSYGYTF TGTGCCAGCAGCTTAGGTAGCTATGGCTACACCTTC
. TRBJ1-5 . TRBV15 CATSLVSGQPQHF TGTGCCACCAGCCTGGTTTCGGGACAGCCCCAGCATTTT